This T cell receptor beta chain was retrieved from a study of immune characterization of retroperitoneal liposarcoma. One entry per CDR3 protein results from TCRdb running MiXCR on the PCR reads. The sample gives about 10,000 distinct CDR3 sequences, around 28% of which show up once; 7% to 10% is in the top ten. The CDR3 sequence is 15 residues long. Per the germline V gene, CDR1 is SGHTA and CDR2 is FQGNSA. The trim removed 5 bases at V and 6 bases at J, leaving 9 bases unmatched. By share, this clonotype ranks as medium-sized. Sequencing input: tumor tissue. This clonotype was sampled from a male donor with retroperitoneal liposarcoma. This chain connects TRBV7-2 to TRBJ2-1; TRBD2 matches 8 bases. CDR3 amino acids: CASSLRTSQGNEQFF. The CDR3, as DNA: TGTGCCAGCAGCCTTCGGACTAGCCAGGGCAATGAGCAGTTCTTC.